This TCR beta chain stems from a study of post-analysis software for immune sequencing data. Overall study: There were relapsing-remitting, secondary progressive and progressive-relapsing multiple sclerosis among the disease courses included. General study points: Comparison with controls showed significantly lower normalized Chao1 diversity in multiple sclerosis patients. In patients, TRBV5-6, TRBV5-1 and TRBV20-1 belonged to five TRBV segments found more frequently than in controls.

As concerns this clonotype: Its antigen is as yet unknown.

Tagging with unique molecular identifiers was a feature of the TCR beta cDNA libraries. TCRdb fed the PCR reads into MiXCR, producing one record per CDR3 protein. The data contain about 770,000 distinct CDR3 sequences, 40% to 55% of them singletons. Per the germline V gene, CDR1 is SNHLY and CDR2 is FYNNEI. V shed 8 bases, J shed 6 bases, and the junction held 8 bases outside the gene matches. This CDR3 region has 14 residues. The chain employs TRBV2 and TRBJ2-1; 9 positions agree with TRBD2. The TCR was taken from a girl aged 5 to 17 with multiple sclerosis. Sequencing used blood. CDR3 in DNA: TGTGCCAGCTGTCTAGCGGGAAACTCCAATGAGCAGTTCTTC. It encodes CASCLAGNSNEQFF.